These 17 T cell receptor beta chains came from one sample sequenced in a study of control samples from healthy donors and cancer patients. Profiled with immunoSEQ multiplex PCR; TCRdb holds only in-frame clones, not every one. The sample consists of about 31,000 clones, roughly 95% of them appearing once. Sequencing used blood. The receptors were gathered from a man aged 55 to 70 in good health.

The V and J genes are TRBV11-3 and TRBJ2-3; no clear D. CDR1 and CDR2 from the germline V gene are SGHNT and YENEEA. V was trimmed by 5 bases and J by 4 bases, leaving 4 bases between them. The CDR3 contains 11 residues. The CDR3 bases are TGTGCCAGCAGCCGTTCAGATACGCAGTATTTT. Translating it yields CASSRSDTQYF.

V is TRBV27 and J is TRBJ2-4; no clear D. Trimming stripped 2 bases from V and 2 bases from J, with 7 bases between. The CDR3 contains 14 residues. CDR1 MNHEY and CDR2 SMNVEV come from the germline V gene (reference sequence). The CDR3 DNA sequence: TGTGCCAGCAGTTTAAGCAACACCAAAAACATTCAGTACTTC. The encoded protein is CASSLSNTKNIQYF.

On this clone: One junction end disagrees with the germline gene, perhaps due to a read error. This chain links TRBV19 with TRBJ1-1, with TRBD1 matching 9 bases. The CDR3 sequence is 12 residues long. The germline V gene has CDR1 LNHDA and CDR2 SQIVND (reference sequence). The CDR3 spells CASSDRRDREVF. The CDR3 bases are TGTGCCAGTAGTGATCGCCGGGACAGGGAGGTTTTT.

This chain connects TRBV7-9 to TRBJ1-2; D possibly corresponds to TRBD1 (5 bases). Trimming removed 4 bases from V and 2 bases from J, with 11 bases in between. The CDR3 consists of 14 residues. Germline V gene data show CDR1 as SEHNR and CDR2 as FQNEAQ (reference sequence). In nucleotides, the CDR3 is TGTGCCAGCAGCTCCTTGGACATGAACTATGGCTACACCTTC. Translation: CASSSLDMNYGYTF.

Here the CDR3 reads CASSQERKDTQYF. In DNA, the CDR3 is TGCGCCAGCAGCCAAGAAAGAAAAGATACGCAGTATTTT. The chain uses TRBV4-1 and TRBJ2-3; D not resolved. The germline V gene encodes CDR1 MGHRA and CDR2 YSYEKL. The CDR3 extends over 13 amino acids. Between the trimmed V and J ends, which lost 0 bases and 5 bases, there was a span of 6 bases.

This clone was found once. The rearrangement joins TRBV4-2 to TRBJ2-1; 9 bases fit TRBD2. The CDR3 is 15 amino acids. The germline V gene has CDR1 LGHNA and CDR2 YNFKEQ. Losses at the gene ends were 6 bases for V and 3 bases for J; bases not matched to a gene: 6. The CDR3 reads CASSRSGGSYNEQFF. CDR3 in DNA: TGTGCCAGCAGTCGAAGCGGGGGGAGCTACAATGAGCAGTTCTTC.

The genes are TRBV7-2 and TRBJ2-2; 13 positions agree with TRBD2. The trim removed 5 bases at V and 8 bases at J, leaving 8 bases unmatched. The germline CDR1 and CDR2 sequences are SGHTA and FQGNSA. CDR3 size: 16 residues. CDR3 loop: CASSTLAGGPRGELFF. CDR3 nucleotide sequence: TGTGCCAGCAGCACACTAGCGGGGGGGCCCCGAGGGGAGCTGTTTTTT.

The rearrangement links TRBV1 to TRBJ1-2; the D call in the table, TRBD1, was not verified against the DNA. TRBV1 is a recognized pseudogene. There are 18 residues in the CDR3. The CDR3 spells CTSSRPGQEKYNIYGYTF. The CDR3 nucleotides are TGCACCAGCAGCCGCCCGGGACAAGAAAAATACAATATCTATGGCTACACCTTC.

This chain links TRBV19 with TRBJ1-1; no reliable D call. With 1 base removed from V and 0 bases from J, the gap between germline ends came to 9 bases. This CDR3 has 15 residues. Germline values: CDR1 LNHDA, CDR2 SQIVND (reference sequence). Here the CDR3 reads CASSIAHSLNTEAFF. CDR3 DNA: TGTGCCAGTAGTATAGCCCACAGCTTGAACACTGAAGCTTTCTTT.

The rearrangement uses TRBV18 and TRBJ1-2; the match to TRBD1 covers 9 bases. Germline V gene lookup returns CDR1 KGHSH and CDR2 LQKENI. This CDR3 comprises 15 residues. J lost 3 bases, V lost 2 bases, and 4 bases had no gene match. The CDR3 coding sequence is TGTGCCAGCTCACCAAGGGACAGGGTCGACTATGGCTACACCTTC. Amino acids: CASSPRDRVDYGYTF.

The chain is built from TRBV6-2 or TRBV6-3 and TRBJ2-1; 8 nucleotides line up with TRBD2. This CDR3 spans 15 amino acids. V shed 5 bases and J 9 bases; nucleotides not matched to a gene: 12. CDR1 and CDR2 from the germline V gene are MNHEY and SVGEGT. Here the CDR3 reads CASSLYGGGVGEQFF. CDR3 DNA: TGTGCCAGCAGTCTGTACGGGGGGGGAGTGGGTGAGCAGTTCTTC.

As DNA, the CDR3 is TGTGCCAGCAGTGGCTGGGACCTGGACACTGAAGCTTTCTTT. This codes for CASSGWDLDTEAFF. The chain couples TRBV2 to TRBJ1-1; perhaps TRBD1 as D (5 bases). V dropped 4 bases and J dropped 3 bases, with 12 bases sitting between them. CDR1 and CDR2 (germline): SNHLY, FYNNEI. CDR3 size: 14 residues.

The J gene is TRBJ2-5, the V gene TRBV5-4, with 11 bases lining up with TRBD2. The length of the CDR3 is 15 residues. J gave up 4 bases and V 4 bases, and 6 bases lay outside the gene matches. CDR1 is SGHNT, CDR2 YYREEE, per germline (reference sequence). The CDR3 nucleotides read TGTGCCAGCAGCCAGGGACTAGCGGCGTCAGAGACCCAGTACTTC. Its translation: CASSQGLAASETQYF.

V and J are TRBV28 and TRBJ1-2; no reliable D call. Germline V gives CDR1 MDHEN, CDR2 SYDVKM. V lost 3 bases to trimming and J lost 4 bases, with 9 bases between them. The CDR3 runs 13 residues. Here the CDR3 reads CASSFRQFYGYTF. CDR3 nucleotides: TGTGCCAGCAGTTTCCGGCAGTTCTATGGCTACACCTTC.

The V gene is TRBV6-5, the J gene TRBJ2-2, with TRBD1 identical over 8 bases. With V trimmed by 0 bases and J by 15 bases, 3 bases remained unmatched. This CDR3 comprises 12 residues. Germline V gives CDR1 MNHEY, CDR2 SVGAGI. Here the CDR3 DNA reads TGTGCCAGCAGTTACTCCACAGGGGGGTTGTTTTTT. It encodes CASSYSTGGLFF.

This chain uses TRBV10-3 with TRBJ2-7, with TRBD2 matching over 9 bases. The V gene's germline CDR1 is ENHRY and CDR2 SYGVKD. Losses at the gene ends were 2 bases for V and 3 bases for J; bases not matched to a gene: 5. This CDR3 spans 15 amino acids. The DNA of the CDR3 is TGTGCCATCAGTGAGGCGGGGGGGGAGAGCTACGAGCAGTACTTC. Residues: CAISEAGGESYEQYF.

This chain joins TRBV10-3 and TRBJ2-3; weak D call: TRBD2 (6 bases). This CDR3 is 14 amino acids long. Per the germline V gene, CDR1 is ENHRY and CDR2 is SYGVKD. V was shortened by 9 bases and J by 3 bases, with 16 bases between the two germline ends. Here the CDR3 DNA reads TGTGCCATTCAGAGGGGCGCGGGGACAGATACGCAGTATTTT. This translates into CAIQRGAGTDTQYF.